The 6 T cell receptor beta chains below come from one sample, sequenced in a study of T cell responses to AZD1222 COVID-19 vaccine. Libraries were prepared by immunoSEQ multiplex PCR; TCRdb keeps only in-frame clonotypes and omits some of them. The data contain approximately 150,000 clones, roughly 90% of them seen just once; the ten biggest clones take up 4.4%. The material sequenced was peripheral blood, taken on day 0 of AZD1222 vaccination. The receptor source for this set is an adult in good health.

The chain employs TRBV27 and TRBJ2-1, with 11 bases aligning to TRBD2. The V and J ends lost 5 bases and 3 bases, in that order; junction bases with no gene match: 9. The V gene's germline CDR1 is MNHEY and CDR2 SMNVEV (reference sequence). The CDR3 extends over 17 amino acids. Written as DNA, the CDR3 is TGTGCCAGCAGTGTATTTAGCGGGAGGGCCCTCTACAATGAGCAGTTCTTC. Amino acid sequence: CASSVFSGRALYNEQFF.

The V call is TRBV6-5, the J call TRBJ1-3; 8 bases fit TRBD1. CDR1 is MNHEY and CDR2 is SVGAGI in the germline V gene. The CDR3 has 13 residues. Trimming removed 6 bases from V and 2 bases from J; junction bases left unmatched: 0. CDR3 loop: CASSRGPGNTIYF. DNA for the CDR3: TGTGCCAGCAGCAGGGGGCCTGGAAACACCATATATTTT.

This sequence joins TRBV6-2 or TRBV6-3 and TRBJ2-7; D not resolved. V gave up 0 bases and J gave up 6 bases, with 3 bases separating them. The CDR3 extends over 11 amino acids. The germline gives CDR1 MNHEY, CDR2 SVGEGT. The CDR3 sequence: CASSYSTEQYF. The CDR3 DNA reads as TGTGCCAGCAGTTACTCGACCGAGCAGTACTTC.

The J gene is TRBJ1-5, the V gene TRBV28; 7 bases are shared with TRBD1. Germline V CDR1 and CDR2: MDHEN, SYDVKM. The CDR3 contains 17 residues. V lost 4 bases and J lost 6; bases outside the gene matches: 15. As DNA, the CDR3 is TGTGCCAGCAGTTGGGGGATAGGGGGCAGGGGAGGTCAGCCCCAGCATTTT. Residues: CASSWGIGGRGGQPQHF.

About this clone: The identical CDR3 is also encoded by other nucleotide sequences in the sample. V and J are TRBV11-3 and TRBJ2-1, with a tentative D call TRBD1 (5 bases). Between the trimmed V and J ends, which lost 2 bases and 4 bases, there was a span of 6 bases. Germline assignment: CDR1 SGHNT and CDR2 YENEEA. The CDR3 has 13 amino acids. This CDR3 reads CASSLSGYNEQFF. The DNA of the CDR3 is TGTGCCAGCAGCTTATCAGGGTACAATGAGCAGTTCTTC.

V gene TRBV15 combines with J gene TRBJ1-4; the D is unclear. CDR3 length: 13 residues. Per germline, CDR1 LNHNV and CDR2 YYDKDF (reference sequence). Trimming removed 3 bases at V and 0 bases at J, with 2 bases between. CDR3 sequence reads: CATSSTTNEKLFF. CDR3 nucleotides: TGTGCCACCAGCAGTACAACTAATGAAAAACTGTTTTTT.